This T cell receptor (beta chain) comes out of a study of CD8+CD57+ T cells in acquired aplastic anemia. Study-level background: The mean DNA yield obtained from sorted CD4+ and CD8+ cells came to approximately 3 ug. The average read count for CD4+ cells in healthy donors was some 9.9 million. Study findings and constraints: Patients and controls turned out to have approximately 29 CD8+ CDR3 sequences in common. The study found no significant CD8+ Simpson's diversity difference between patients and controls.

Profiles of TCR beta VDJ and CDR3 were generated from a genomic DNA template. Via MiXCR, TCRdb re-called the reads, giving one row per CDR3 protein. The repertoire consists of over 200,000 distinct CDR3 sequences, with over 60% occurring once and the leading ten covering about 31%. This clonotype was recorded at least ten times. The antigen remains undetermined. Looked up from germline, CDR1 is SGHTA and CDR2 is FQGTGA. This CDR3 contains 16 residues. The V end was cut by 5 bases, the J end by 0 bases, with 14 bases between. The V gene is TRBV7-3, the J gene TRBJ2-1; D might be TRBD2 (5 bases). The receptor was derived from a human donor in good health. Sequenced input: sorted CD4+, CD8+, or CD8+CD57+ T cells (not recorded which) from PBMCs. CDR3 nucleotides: TGTGCCAGCAGCCCTCTTCCTCGGGACTCCTACAATGAGCAGTTCTTC. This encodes CASSPLPRDSYNEQFF.